Listed below are T cell receptor beta chains from one sample, sequenced in a study of blood T cells in healthy people across ages. TCRdb re-called the 5' RACE reads through MiXCR, storing one row per CDR3 protein. This sample has 700,000 or so distinct CDR3 sequences, with roughly 41% found just once. Sequencing was done on a sample of blood. The source of these receptors is a man older than 75 in good health. CDR3s include the opening cysteine and the closing phenylalanine or tryptophan. A D gene is named only where the DNA matches it firmly. Clone size is stated in some rows and not others, as once, few, many or a class when expanded.

TRBV7-2	-	TRBJ1-5	-	TGTGCCAGCAGCCCAGCCCGGATTGGCAATCAGCCCCAGCATTTT	CASSPARIGNQPQHF
TRBV20-1	-	TRBJ2-3	-	TGCAGTGCTAGGAGGCGGGGTAACACAGATACGCAGTATTTT	CSARRRGNTDTQYF
TRBV20-1	many	TRBJ2-3	-	TGCAGTGCTAGAGATTGGTGGATTTTAACAGATACGCAGTATTTT	CSARDWWILTDTQYF
TRBV7-2	many	TRBJ2-5	-	TGTGCCAGCAGTCGGGACTCCGTGGGGGAGACCCAGTACTTC	CASSRDSVGETQYF
TRBV11-2	-	TRBJ2-1	TRBD2	TGTGCCAGCAGCAGCGGGGGGGCAGACGTTGAGCAGTTCTTC	CASSSGGADVEQFF
TRBV4-3	-	TRBJ2-1	-	TGCGCCAGCAGCCAAGAGGGACCCTACAATGAGCAGTTCTTC	CASSQEGPYNEQFF
TRBV9	few	TRBJ2-7	TRBD2	TGTGCCAGCAGCTCCTCGGGACTACTCGAGCAGTACTTC	CASSSSGLLEQYF
TRBV7-2	many	TRBJ2-5	-	TGTGCCAGCAGCTTACCCGAGGGTCCGCGAGAGACCCAGTACTTC	CASSLPEGPRETQYF
TRBV5-1	few	TRBJ2-3	TRBD2	TGCGCCAGCAGCTTGAGAGGACTAGCGGGGTCAGATACGCAGTATTTT	CASSLRGLAGSDTQYF
TRBV15	-	TRBJ2-4	TRBD2	TGTGCCACCAGCATAGCCGGGACTAGCCTTAACATTCAGTACTTC	CATSIAGTSLNIQYF
TRBV6-2/TRBV6-3	-	TRBJ2-5	-	TGTGCCAGCAGTTTTAGCAGAGGGAAGACCCAGTACTTC	CASSFSRGKTQYF
TRBV30	few	TRBJ2-7	-	TGTGCCTGGAGACCTGGGGTTAACTACGAGCAGTACTTC	CAWRPGVNYEQYF
TRBV6-1	-	TRBJ2-5	-	TGTGCCAGCAGTGGTTTTGGCTCTAGGGAGACCCAGTACTTC	CASSGFGSRETQYF
TRBV7-2	-	TRBJ2-3	-	TGTGCCAGCAGCCCCGAAAAGGGACGCACAGATACGCAGTATTTT	CASSPEKGRTDTQYF
TRBV5-1	-	TRBJ2-7	TRBD1	TGCGCCAGTTGTACTACAGGGGTAGACGAGCAGTACTTC	CASCTTGVDEQYF
TRBV6-5	-	TRBJ2-5	-	TGTGCCAGCAGTTATAGATCCCGGCACCAAGAGACCCAGTACTTC	CASSYRSRHQETQYF
TRBV7-2	-	TRBJ2-5	TRBD2	TGTGCCAGCAGCTTATGGCTAGCGGGAGATAATGAGCAGTACTTC	CASSLWLAGDNEQYF
TRBV12-3/TRBV12-4	many	TRBJ2-3	-	TGTGCCAGCAGTTTTGGGTCTACAGATACGCAGTATTTT	CASSFGSTDTQYF
TRBV21-1	few	TRBJ1-5	-	TGTGCCAGCAGCAGCGCAGGGAATAGCAATCAGCCCCAGCATTTT	CASSSAGNSNQPQHF
TRBV7-6	-	TRBJ1-6	-	TGTGCCAGCAGCGCGGTTGGATTGGGAGGGGATTATAATTCACCCCTCCACTTT	CASSAVGLGGDYNSPLHF
TRBV12-3/TRBV12-4	-	TRBJ2-2	-	TGTGCCAGCAGTATTGGGACACTCAACACCGGGGAGCTGTTTTTT	CASSIGTLNTGELFF
TRBV27	-	TRBJ2-7	-	TGTGCCAGCAGTATAAAGACCGTCCTCGGGAATGAGCAGTACTTC	CASSIKTVLGNEQYF
TRBV29-1	-	TRBJ1-2	TRBD1	TGCAGCGTCGAGTCTTCGGGACAGATCTATGGCTACACCTTC	CSVESSGQIYGYTF
TRBV5-5	-	TRBJ2-5	-	TGTGCCAGCAGCTTGGCCTCTAGCTCGGAGACCCAGTACTTC	CASSLASSSETQYF
TRBV27	-	TRBJ2-5	-	TGTGCCAGCGGTGCCCCATGGGAGACCCAGTACTTC	CASGAPWETQYF
TRBV4-2	-	TRBJ2-3	TRBD2	TGTGCCAGCAACCCTTCTAGCGGGAGGATCCCAGATACGCAGTATTTT	CASNPSSGRIPDTQYF
TRBV7-2	-	TRBJ2-1	-	TGTGCCAGCAGCTTCACCGAGGGCCGAGTTGAGCAGTTCTTC	CASSFTEGRVEQFF
TRBV20-1	-	TRBJ1-5	-	TGCAGTGCTAGAGACCCCCTGGGCAGGGATCAGCCCCAGCATTTT	CSARDPLGRDQPQHF
TRBV10-3	many	TRBJ2-1	-	TGTGCCATCAGTGATTACGCAAATGAGCAGTTCTTC	CAISDYANEQFF
TRBV7-6	few	TRBJ2-4	-	TGTGCCAGCAGCCTCGGCGATAAAAACATTCAGTACTTC	CASSLGDKNIQYF
TRBV28	-	TRBJ2-1	-	TGTGCCAGCACGGTGGAGCGGACAAACAATGAGCAGTTCTTC	CASTVERTNNEQFF
TRBV6-2/TRBV6-3	many	TRBJ2-5	-	TGTGCCAGCAGTTACTCAGGGTGGGAGACCCAGTACTTC	CASSYSGWETQYF
TRBV29-1	few	TRBJ2-1	TRBD2	TGCAGCGTTGAAACGTCCGCGGGGGGTTACAATGAGCAGTTCTTC	CSVETSAGGYNEQFF
TRBV21-1	many	TRBJ1-1	-	TGTGCCAGCAGCCCTCGGACAGGGGGTATGAACACTGAAGCTTTCTTT	CASSPRTGGMNTEAFF
TRBV7-2	few	TRBJ2-3	-	TGTGCCAGCAGCTTAGCGGGGCGGAGCACAGATACGCAGTATTTT	CASSLAGRSTDTQYF
TRBV20-1	few	TRBJ1-6	-	TGCAGTGCTACAGGGGTGGATAATTCACCCCTCCACTTT	CSATGVDNSPLHF
TRBV7-2	-	TRBJ2-5	-	TGTGCCAGCAGCAACTACTACGGGCAGTACTTC	CASSNYYGQYF
TRBV10-3	few	TRBJ2-3	-	TGTGCCATCAGTGAGGGAGAGGGCACAGATACGCAGTATTTT	CAISEGEGTDTQYF
TRBV5-1	-	TRBJ1-1	-	TGCGCCAGCAGCTTGGATGAAATCATGAACACTGAAGCTTTCTTT	CASSLDEIMNTEAFF
TRBV20-1	-	TRBJ2-1	-	TGCAGTGCTAGAGGGTACTCTAACAATGAGCAGTTCTTC	CSARGYSNNEQFF
TRBV20-1	many	TRBJ2-1	-	TGCAGTGCTAGAGATTATGGCCGTGTCAATGAGCAGTTCTTC	CSARDYGRVNEQFF
TRBV6-6	many	TRBJ2-3	-	TGTGCCAGCAGTCGTATAGGGGATACGCAGTATTTT	CASSRIGDTQYF